This TCR beta chain is drawn from a study of blood T cells in healthy people across ages. CDR3 length equals 14 residues. Germline V gene data show CDR1 as LGHDT and CDR2 as YNNKEL (reference sequence). In this sample, this clonotype turned up a few times. For the second PCR, which ran for about 6 to 11 cycles, a sample-barcoded 5' primer and a J-beta primer mix were used. TCRdb reprocessed the 5' RACE reads via MiXCR and lists one record per CDR3 protein. The table records 500,000 to 600,000 distinct CDR3 sequences, 27% of them present only once. The receptor comes from a woman between 65 and 79 years old in good health. Material for sequencing was blood. The chain couples TRBV3-1 to TRBJ2-5; tentative D call: TRBD2 (6 bases). The DNA end favors TRBJ2-1, so the J call may be wrong. Here the CDR3 reads CASSLLDYDNEQFF. The CDR3 DNA is TGTGCCAGCAGCTTATTGGACTACGACAATGAGCAGTTCTTC.